This T cell receptor beta chain is from a study of blood T cell repertoires in COVID-19. The germline V gene has CDR1 KGHSH and CDR2 LQKENI. The V gene end was trimmed by 5 bases and the J gene end by 7 bases; junction bases not matched to a gene: 12. The CDR3 loop spans 15 amino acids. Generated by immunoSEQ multiplex PCR, the TCRdb table keeps only in-frame clones and is missing some. The sample gives about 120,000 clones, 80% to 90% of which show up once; 25% to 35% is in the top ten. The clonotype originates from a woman aged 70-85 years with acute or convalescent COVID-19. Input material: peripheral blood. The chain uses TRBV18 and TRBJ1-2; 8 nucleotides line up with TRBD1. This chain's CDR3 is CASSSRTGSSGGYTF. The CDR3 DNA is TGTGCCAGCTCATCCCGGACAGGGAGCAGCGGTGGCTACACCTTC.